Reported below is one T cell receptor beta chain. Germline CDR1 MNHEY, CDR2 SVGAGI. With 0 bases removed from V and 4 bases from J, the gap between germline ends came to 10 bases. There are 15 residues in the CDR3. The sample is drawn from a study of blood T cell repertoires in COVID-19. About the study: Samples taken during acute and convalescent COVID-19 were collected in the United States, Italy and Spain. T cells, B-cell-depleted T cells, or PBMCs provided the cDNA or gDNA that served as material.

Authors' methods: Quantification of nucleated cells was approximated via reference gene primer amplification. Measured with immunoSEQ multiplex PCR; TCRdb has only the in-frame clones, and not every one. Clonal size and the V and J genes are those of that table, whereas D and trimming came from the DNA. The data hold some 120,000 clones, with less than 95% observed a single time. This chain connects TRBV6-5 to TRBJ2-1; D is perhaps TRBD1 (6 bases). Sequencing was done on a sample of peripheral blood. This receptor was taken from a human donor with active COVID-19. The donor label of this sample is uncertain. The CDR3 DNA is TGTGCCAGCAGTTACTCGGGGGCCCGGTACAATGAGCAGTTCTTC. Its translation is CASSYSGARYNEQFF.